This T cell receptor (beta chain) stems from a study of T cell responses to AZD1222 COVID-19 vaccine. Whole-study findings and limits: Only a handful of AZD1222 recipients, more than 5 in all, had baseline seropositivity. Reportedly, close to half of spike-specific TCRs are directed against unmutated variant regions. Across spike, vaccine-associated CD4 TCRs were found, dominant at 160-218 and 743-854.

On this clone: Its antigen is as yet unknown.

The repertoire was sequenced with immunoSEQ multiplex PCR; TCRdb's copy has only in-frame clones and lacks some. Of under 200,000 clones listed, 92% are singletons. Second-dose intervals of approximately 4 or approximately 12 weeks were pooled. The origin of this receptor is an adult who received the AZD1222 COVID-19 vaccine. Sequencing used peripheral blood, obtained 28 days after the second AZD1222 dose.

The CDR3 nucleotides read TGTGCCAGCAGTGACTATGGGGGGCTCGGAGGCTACACCTTC. Protein product: CASSDYGGLGGYTF. The rearrangement uses TRBV6-4 and TRBJ1-2; possible D gene TRBD1, 6 bases. V was cut by 1 base and J by 8 bases, with 14 bases left in between. Germline-derived CDR1 and CDR2 are MRHNA and SNTAGT. This CDR3 comprises 14 residues.